This TCR beta chain was profiled in a study of T cell responses to AZD1222 COVID-19 vaccine. This clone showed up just a few times. The method was immunoSEQ multiplex PCR; TCRdb's version includes in-frame clones alone and lacks a portion of them. Of under 130,000 clones detected, 88% appear once; the ten largest clones hold 2% to 3%. The clonotype originates from an adult in good health. The specimen was peripheral blood, collected on day 0 of AZD1222 vaccination.

Written as DNA, the CDR3 is TGCGCCAGCAGCCGGAGCCAACAGGGGGATTCACCCCTCCACTTT. Protein: CASSRSQQGDSPLHF. The chain links TRBV4-3 to TRBJ1-6; the match to TRBD1 covers 8 bases. The J segment lost 8 bases and the V segment lost 4 bases, leaving 7 bases of the junction unmatched. Germline loops: CDR1 LGHNA, CDR2 YSLEER. CDR3 length equals 15 residues.